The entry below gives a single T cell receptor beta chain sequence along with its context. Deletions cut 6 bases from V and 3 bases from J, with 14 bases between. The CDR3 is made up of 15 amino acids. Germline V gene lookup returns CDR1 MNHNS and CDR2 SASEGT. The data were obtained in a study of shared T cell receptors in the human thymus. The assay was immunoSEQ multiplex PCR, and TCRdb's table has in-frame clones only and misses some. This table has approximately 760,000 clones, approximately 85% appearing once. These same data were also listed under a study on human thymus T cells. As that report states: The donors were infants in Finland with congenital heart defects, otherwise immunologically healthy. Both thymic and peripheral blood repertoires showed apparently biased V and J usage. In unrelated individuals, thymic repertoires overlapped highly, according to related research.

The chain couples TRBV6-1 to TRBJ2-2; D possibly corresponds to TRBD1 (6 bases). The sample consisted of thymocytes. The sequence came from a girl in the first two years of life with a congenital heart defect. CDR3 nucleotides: TGTGCCAGCAGGTTATCGGGACAACACACCGGGGAGCTGTTTTTT. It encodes CASRLSGQHTGELFF.